What follows are 21 T cell receptor beta chains derived from one specimen sequenced in a study of blood T cell repertoires in COVID-19. Measured with immunoSEQ multiplex PCR; TCRdb has only the in-frame clones, and not every one. The sample has fewer than 500,000 clones, roughly four fifths seen once. Sequencing was done on a sample of peripheral blood. These TCRs come from a human donor with acute or convalescent COVID-19. The donor label of this sample is uncertain.

This chain links TRBV6-6 with TRBJ1-5; the D gene is possibly TRBD1 (5 bases). V shed 6 bases and J shed 6 bases, with 12 bases lying between them. Germline V gene data show CDR1 as MNHNY and CDR2 as SVGAGI (reference sequence). This CDR3 has 13 amino acids. In DNA, the CDR3 is TGTGCCAGCAGACAGGTTGTGAGTCAGCCCCAGCATTTT. Its protein product is CASRQVVSQPQHF.

The genes are TRBV19 and TRBJ2-2; tentative D call: TRBD1 (5 bases). Germline assignment: CDR1 LNHDA and CDR2 SQIVND (reference sequence). The CDR3 is 16 amino acids. V shed 9 bases and J shed 2 bases, with 19 bases lying between them. Here the CDR3 DNA reads TGTGCCAGCGCTCGGAGTGGTGACAGAAACACCGGGGAGCTGTTTTTT. Translating it yields CASARSGDRNTGELFF.

The chain is built from TRBV3-1 (or the pseudogene TRBV3-2) and TRBJ1-5, with D unresolved. The germline V and J ends were trimmed by 0 bases and 1 base, with 7 bases remaining between them. Germline CDR1 LGHDT, CDR2 YNNKEL (reference sequence). This CDR3 is built from 15 residues. The CDR3 loop is CASSQEGGSNQPQHF. The CDR3 nucleotides are TGTGCCAGCAGCCAAGAGGGAGGGAGCAATCAGCCCCAGCATTTT.

The chain employs TRBV7-8 and TRBJ1-5, with TRBD1 identical over 8 bases. Trimming removed 5 bases from V and 3 bases from J; junction bases left unmatched: 3. Germline values: CDR1 SGHVS, CDR2 FQNEAQ. This CDR3 comprises 14 residues. The CDR3 bases are TGTGCCAGCAGCCGGACAGGGCTCAATCAGCCCCAGCATTTT. Its protein product is CASSRTGLNQPQHF.

The chain has TRBV10-2 and TRBJ2-2; 9 positions agree with TRBD2. V lost 6 bases, J lost 4 bases, and 9 bases stayed unmatched. Germline V CDR1 and CDR2: WSHSY, SAAADI. The CDR3 is made up of 16 amino acids. CDR3 residues: CASRLAGVRSTGELFF. CDR3 nucleotides: TGCGCCAGCAGATTAGCGGGAGTTCGGAGCACCGGGGAGCTGTTTTTT.

The chain carries TRBV27 and TRBJ2-1, with D possibly matching TRBD1 (6 bases). Trimming took 6 bases from V and 9 from J, leaving 18 bases between them. This CDR3 spans 14 amino acids. Looked up from germline, CDR1 is MNHEY and CDR2 is SMNVEV (reference sequence). The CDR3 reads CASRPGTGSGEQFF. For the CDR3, the DNA is TGTGCCAGCAGGCCGGGAACAGGGAGCGGTGAGCAGTTCTTC.

This rearrangement joins TRBV7-2 to TRBJ1-3; D unclear. The CDR3 has 14 residues. Germline CDR1 and CDR2: SGHTA and FQGNSA. The germline V and J ends were trimmed by 5 bases and 4 bases, with 12 bases remaining between them. The CDR3 DNA reads TGTGCCAGCAGCGTTGCGGGTCGGGGAAACACCATATATTTT. Encoded protein: CASSVAGRGNTIYF. Full variable domain (missing parts from reference TRBV7-2 and TRBJ1-3): GAGVSQSPSNKVTEKGKDVELRCDPISGHTALYWYRQSLGQGLEFLIYFQGNSAPDKSGLPSDRFSAERTGGSVSTLTIQRTQQEDSAVYLCASSVAGRGNTIYFGEGSWLTVV.

Worth noting for this clone: Sequence at one end of the junction differs from germline and may be a read error. This rearrangement joins TRBV4-1 to TRBJ1-5, with 7 bases that match TRBD1. This CDR3 comprises 17 residues. Germline lookup yields CDR1 MGHRA and CDR2 YSYEKL. In nucleotides, the CDR3 is TGCACCAGCAGCCCAGGGACGGACAGGAAACCTAATCAGCCCCAGCATTTT. Its protein is CTSSPGTDRKPNQPQHF.

V is TRBV6-1 and J is TRBJ1-2, with 7 bases aligning to TRBD1. The ends lost 2 bases at V and 11 bases at J; junction bases unmatched: 11. The CDR3 is 14 residues long. Germline V gives CDR1 MNHNS, CDR2 SASEGT. Here the CDR3 reads CASSEWGQTTRYTF. The CDR3 nucleotides read TGTGCCAGCAGTGAATGGGGACAGACCACGAGGTACACCTTC.

This rearrangement joins TRBV18 to TRBJ1-6, with 9 bases fitting TRBD1. Unmatched junction bases numbered 6, after V lost 6 bases and J lost 12 bases. The CDR3 is 13 residues long. Germline V lookup: CDR1 KGHSH, CDR2 LQKENI. The CDR3 DNA reads TGTGCCAGCTCTAGGACAGGGGTTGAACCCCTCCACTTT. It is translated as CASSRTGVEPLHF.

Details on this clone: Other DNA sequences in the sample encode the same CDR3. The V and J genes are TRBV10-3 and TRBJ1-2; 10 bases agree with TRBD1. Trimming removed 2 bases from V and 4 bases from J; junction bases left unmatched: 1. The CDR3 covers 14 residues. CDR1 ENHRY and CDR2 SYGVKD come from the germline V gene. The DNA for the CDR3 is TGTGCCATCAGTGAGCGGACAGGGGGCTATGGCTACACCTTC. Translating gives CAISERTGGYGYTF.

With regard to this clone: The identical CDR3 is also encoded by other nucleotide sequences in the sample. This chain connects TRBV6-5 to TRBJ1-6; no firm D call. CDR1 is MNHEY and CDR2 is SVGAGI in the germline V gene. V was trimmed by 0 bases and J by 9 bases, leaving 9 bases between them. The CDR3 covers 14 residues. CDR3 DNA: TGTGCCAGCAGTTACTCGACTGGGAGTTCACCCCTCCACTTT. Encoded protein: CASSYSTGSSPLHF.

The chain links TRBV7-8 to TRBJ1-5; the D is unclear. The CDR3 loop spans 13 amino acids. Germline V CDR1 and CDR2: SGHVS, FQNEAQ. The V gene lost 5 bases and the J gene lost 4 bases, with 9 bases spanning the gap. The CDR3 protein is CASSQQLNQPQHF. The CDR3 nucleotides are TGTGCCAGCAGCCAACAGCTTAATCAGCCCCAGCATTTT.

The J gene is TRBJ1-1, the V gene TRBV6-5; D gene unclear. V shed 6 bases and J shed 5 bases, with 19 bases lying between them. This CDR3 region has 15 residues. CDR1 is MNHEY and CDR2 is SVGAGI in the germline V gene. Here the CDR3 reads CASSPTWGVRTEAFF. In nucleotides, the CDR3 is TGTGCCAGCAGCCCGACGTGGGGAGTTAGGACTGAAGCTTTCTTT.

The genes are TRBV5-1 and TRBJ2-2; 9 nucleotides agree with TRBD1. The CDR3 is made up of 21 amino acids. Trimming cost V 0 bases and J 4 bases; bases outside gene matches: 19. Germline CDR1 SGHRS, CDR2 YFSETQ. The CDR3 loop reads CASSLDRSYRDRAFGTGELFF. The CDR3 region has the DNA TGCGCCAGCAGCTTGGATCGCAGTTACCGGGACAGGGCCTTCGGCACCGGGGAGCTGTTTTTT.

V and J are TRBV10-3 and TRBJ2-1; tentative D call: TRBD2 (6 bases). V was trimmed by 2 bases and J by 3 bases, leaving 14 bases between them. The CDR3 spans 16 residues. Per the germline V gene, CDR1 is ENHRY and CDR2 is SYGVKD. CDR3 nucleotides: TGTGCCATCAGTGAGCCTGGGACGGGGGACTACAATGAGCAGTTCTTC. It translates to CAISEPGTGDYNEQFF.

The chain couples TRBV30 to TRBJ2-3, with 8 bases matching TRBD1. Germline CDR1 is GTSNPN and CDR2 is SVGIG (reference sequence). The CDR3 is made up of 15 amino acids. J was trimmed by 2 bases and V by 5 bases; bases with no gene match: 9. The CDR3 sequence: CAWGKGDRNTDTQYF. The DNA for the CDR3 is TGTGCCTGGGGTAAGGGGGACAGGAACACAGATACGCAGTATTTT.

This chain connects TRBV3-1 (or the pseudogene TRBV3-2) to TRBJ1-2, with D unclear. The CDR3 runs to 14 residues. The V gene lost 0 bases and the J gene lost 4 bases, with 9 bases spanning the gap. Germline lookup yields CDR1 LGHDT and CDR2 YNNKEL (reference sequence). The CDR3 DNA is TGTGCCAGCAGCCAAGAGGGAGGGATCTATGGCTACACCTTC. Translation: CASSQEGGIYGYTF.

V is TRBV10-3 and J is TRBJ1-6; the match to TRBD1 covers 9 bases. The CDR3 has 14 residues. J gave up 5 bases and V 11 bases, and 7 bases lay outside the gene matches. The germline CDR1 and CDR2 sequences are ENHRY and SYGVKD. This CDR3 is CASSTGGDNSPLHF. Here the CDR3 DNA reads TGTGCCTCCTCGACAGGGGGGGATAATTCACCCCTCCACTTT.

This rearrangement joins TRBV28 to TRBJ1-2, with D possibly being TRBD1 (5 bases). Germline CDR1 and CDR2: MDHEN and SYDVKM. V was clipped by 3 bases and J by 7 bases, with 12 bases between them. The CDR3 covers 13 residues. CDR3 bases: TGTGCCAGCAGTTTGGATGCGGGGGGTGGCTACACCTTC. This sequence encodes CASSLDAGGGYTF.

The chain links TRBV7-7 to TRBJ2-1; TRBD2 agrees at 13 bases. The V gene's germline CDR1 is SSHAT and CDR2 FNYEAQ (reference sequence). There are 15 residues in the CDR3. Trimming took 5 bases from V and 10 from J; bases not matched to a gene: 8. The CDR3 loop is CASSLGLAGNEEQFF. Written as DNA, the CDR3 is TGTGCCAGCAGCCTGGGACTAGCGGGAAACGAAGAGCAGTTCTTC. Complete variable domain (other parts from reference TRBV7-7 and TRBJ2-1): GAGVSQSPRYKVTKRGQDVTLRCDPISSHATLYWYQQALGQGPEFLTYFNYEAQPDKSGLPSDRFSAERPEGSISTLTIQRTEQRDSAMYRCASSLGLAGNEEQFFGPGTRLTVL.